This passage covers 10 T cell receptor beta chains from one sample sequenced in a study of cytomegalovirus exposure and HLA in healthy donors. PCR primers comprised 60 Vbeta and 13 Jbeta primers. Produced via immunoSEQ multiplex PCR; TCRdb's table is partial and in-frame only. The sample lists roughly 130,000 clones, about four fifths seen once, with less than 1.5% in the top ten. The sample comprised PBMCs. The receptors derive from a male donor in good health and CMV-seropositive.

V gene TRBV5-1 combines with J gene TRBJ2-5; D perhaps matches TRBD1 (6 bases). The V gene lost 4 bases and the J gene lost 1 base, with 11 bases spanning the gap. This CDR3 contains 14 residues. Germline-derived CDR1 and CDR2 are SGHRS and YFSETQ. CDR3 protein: CASSHGTTQETQYF. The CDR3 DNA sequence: TGCGCCAGCAGCCACGGGACAACCCAAGAGACCCAGTACTTC.

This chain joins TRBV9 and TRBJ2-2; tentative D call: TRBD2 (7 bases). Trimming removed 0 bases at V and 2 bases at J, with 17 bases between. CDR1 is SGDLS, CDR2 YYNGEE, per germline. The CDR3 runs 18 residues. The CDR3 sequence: CASSVEGGPSGNTGELFF. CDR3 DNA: TGTGCCAGCAGCGTAGAGGGGGGGCCTAGCGGAAACACCGGGGAGCTGTTTTTT.

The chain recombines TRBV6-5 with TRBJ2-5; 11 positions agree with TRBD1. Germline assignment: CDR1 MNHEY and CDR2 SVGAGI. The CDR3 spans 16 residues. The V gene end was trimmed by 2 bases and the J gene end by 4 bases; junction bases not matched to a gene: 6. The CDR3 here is CASSYRTGGFGETQYF. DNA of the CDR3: TGTGCCAGCAGTTACCGGACAGGGGGCTTTGGAGAGACCCAGTACTTC.

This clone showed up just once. CDR3 sequence: CASSINRGEGEQYF. For the CDR3, the DNA is TGTGCCAGCAGTATCAACAGGGGTGAAGGCGAGCAGTACTTC. The chain combines TRBV27 with TRBJ2-7; TRBD1 aligns across 7 bases. Trimming cost V 5 bases and J 6 bases; bases outside gene matches: 10. The CDR3 covers 14 residues. From germline, CDR1 is MNHEY and CDR2 SMNVEV (reference sequence).

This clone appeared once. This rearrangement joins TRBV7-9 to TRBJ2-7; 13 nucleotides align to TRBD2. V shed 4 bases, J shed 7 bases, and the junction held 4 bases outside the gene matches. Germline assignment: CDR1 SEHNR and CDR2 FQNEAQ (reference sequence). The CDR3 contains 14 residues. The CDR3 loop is CASSWTSGSQEQYF. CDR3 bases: TGTGCCAGCAGCTGGACTAGCGGGAGTCAAGAGCAGTACTTC.

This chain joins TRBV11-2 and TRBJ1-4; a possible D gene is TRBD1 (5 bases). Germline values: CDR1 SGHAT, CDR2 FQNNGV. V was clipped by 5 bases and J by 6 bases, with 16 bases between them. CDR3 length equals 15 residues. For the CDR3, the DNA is TGTGCCAGCAGCCGGGGGTGGGGAGGCGATGAAAAACTGTTTTTT. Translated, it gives CASSRGWGGDEKLFF.

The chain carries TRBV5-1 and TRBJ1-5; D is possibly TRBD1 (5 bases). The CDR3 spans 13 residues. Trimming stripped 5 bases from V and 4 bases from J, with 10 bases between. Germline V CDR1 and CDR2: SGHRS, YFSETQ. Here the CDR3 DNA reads TGCGCCAGCAGTGAGGGGACTAATCAGCCCCAGCATTTT. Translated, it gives CASSEGTNQPQHF.

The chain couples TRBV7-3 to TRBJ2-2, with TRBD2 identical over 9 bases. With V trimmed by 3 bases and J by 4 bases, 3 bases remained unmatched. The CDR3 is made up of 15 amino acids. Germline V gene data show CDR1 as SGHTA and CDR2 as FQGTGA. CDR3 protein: CASSFGAGGTGELFF. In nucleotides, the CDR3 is TGTGCCAGCAGCTTTGGAGCGGGAGGCACCGGGGAGCTGTTTTTT.

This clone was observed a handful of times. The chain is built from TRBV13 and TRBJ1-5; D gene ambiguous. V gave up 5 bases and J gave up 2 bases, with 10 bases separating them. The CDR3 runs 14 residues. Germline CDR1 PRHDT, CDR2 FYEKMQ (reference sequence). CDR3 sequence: CASSPGKGNQPQHF. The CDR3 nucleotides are TGTGCCAGCAGCCCGGGGAAGGGCAATCAGCCCCAGCATTTT.

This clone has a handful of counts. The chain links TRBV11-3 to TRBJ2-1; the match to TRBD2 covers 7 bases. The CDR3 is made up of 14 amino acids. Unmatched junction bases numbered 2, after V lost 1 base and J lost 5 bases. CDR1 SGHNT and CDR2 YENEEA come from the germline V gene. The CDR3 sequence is CASSLGGRNNEQFF. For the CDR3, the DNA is TGTGCCAGCAGCTTAGGCGGGAGAAACAATGAGCAGTTCTTC.